What follows are 5 T cell receptor beta chains derived from one specimen sequenced in a study of CD8 T cells in Susac syndrome. Random hexamers were used to reverse transcribe 0.5 to 1 ug of RNA. TCRdb processed the immunoSEQ multiplex PCR reads anew with MiXCR; each CDR3 protein has one entry. This sample has approximately 260,000 distinct CDR3 sequences, with 90% to 96% found just once. Sequenced input: CD4+ T cells from PBMCs. These receptors all stem from a human donor with Susac syndrome.

This clonotype came up once. This CDR3 reads CASSSWTADTQYF. DNA for the CDR3: TGTGCCAGCAGCTCCTGGACTGCAGATACGCAGTATTTT. The chain links TRBV7-9 to TRBJ2-3; D perhaps matches TRBD2 (5 bases). Germline V gene sequence: CDR1 SEHNR, CDR2 FQNEAQ (reference sequence). With 4 bases removed from V and 4 bases from J, the gap between germline ends came to 9 bases. This CDR3 spans 13 amino acids.

This chain connects TRBV5-1 to TRBJ2-3, with D maybe TRBD2 (6 bases). The CDR3 consists of 16 residues. Trimming left V 5 bases short and J 0 bases short, with 16 bases between. Per germline, CDR1 SGHRS and CDR2 YFSETQ. CDR3 sequence: CASSPGSGSSTDTQYF. The CDR3 coding sequence is TGCGCCAGCAGTCCAGGAAGCGGGTCTAGCACAGATACGCAGTATTTT.

The rearrangement uses TRBV19 and TRBJ2-1; 11 bases line up with TRBD2. The CDR3 is 15 amino acids. Germline-derived CDR1 and CDR2 are LNHDA and SQIVND (reference sequence). The V and J ends lost 5 bases and 3 bases, in that order; junction bases with no gene match: 3. Here the CDR3 reads CASSEGTSGYNEQFF. The CDR3 nucleotides are TGTGCCAGTAGTGAGGGGACTAGCGGCTACAATGAGCAGTTCTTC.

J is TRBJ2-7 and V is TRBV14, with 9 positions matching TRBD2. V was clipped by 1 base and J by 6 bases; unmatched bases: 10. Per the germline V gene, CDR1 is SGHDN and CDR2 is FVKESK. This CDR3 comprises 16 residues. The CDR3 DNA reads TGTGCCAGCAGCCAAGGGCCGGGACTAGCAGCATCCGAGCAGTACTTC. Its translation: CASSQGPGLAASEQYF.

The CDR3 bases are TGCAGTGCTAGACCCGGGAGTTGGGACAATGAGCAGTTCTTC. Protein sequence: CSARPGSWDNEQFF. The rearrangement links TRBV20-1 to TRBJ2-1, with a tentative D call TRBD2 (6 bases). This CDR3 region has 14 residues. V gave up 2 bases and J gave up 5 bases, with 13 bases separating them. The germline V gene encodes CDR1 DFQATT and CDR2 SNEGSKA (reference sequence).